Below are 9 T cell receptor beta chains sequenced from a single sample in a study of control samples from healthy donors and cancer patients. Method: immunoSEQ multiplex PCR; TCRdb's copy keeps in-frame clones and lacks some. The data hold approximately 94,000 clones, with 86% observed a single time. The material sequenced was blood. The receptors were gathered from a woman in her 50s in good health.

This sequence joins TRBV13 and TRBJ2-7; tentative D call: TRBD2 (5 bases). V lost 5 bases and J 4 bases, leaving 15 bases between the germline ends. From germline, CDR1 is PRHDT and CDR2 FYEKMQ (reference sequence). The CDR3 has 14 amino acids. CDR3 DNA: TGTGCCAGCAGCCGTTGGGAGCCGGGGTACGAGCAGTACTTC. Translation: CASSRWEPGYEQYF.

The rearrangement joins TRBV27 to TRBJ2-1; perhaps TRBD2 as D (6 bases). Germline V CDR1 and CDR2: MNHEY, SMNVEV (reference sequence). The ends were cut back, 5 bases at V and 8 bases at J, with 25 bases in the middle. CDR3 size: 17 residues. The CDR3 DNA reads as TGTGCCAGCAGTCCGTTCGGCGGGAACGGATTAGGCGATGAGCAGTTCTTC. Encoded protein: CASSPFGGNGLGDEQFF.

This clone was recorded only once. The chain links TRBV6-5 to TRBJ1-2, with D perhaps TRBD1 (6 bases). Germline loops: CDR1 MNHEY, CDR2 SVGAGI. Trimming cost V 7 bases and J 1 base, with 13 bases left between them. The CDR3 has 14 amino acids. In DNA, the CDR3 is TGTGCCAGCACCCGGACAGTTGTTAACTATGGCTACACCTTC. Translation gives CASTRTVVNYGYTF.

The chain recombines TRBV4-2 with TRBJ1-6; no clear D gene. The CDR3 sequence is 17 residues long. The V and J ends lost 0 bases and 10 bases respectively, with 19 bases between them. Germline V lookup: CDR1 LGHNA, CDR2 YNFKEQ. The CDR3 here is CASSQEVLGPRGSPLHF. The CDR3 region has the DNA TGTGCCAGCAGCCAAGAGGTTTTAGGCCCGCGAGGATCACCCCTCCACTTT.

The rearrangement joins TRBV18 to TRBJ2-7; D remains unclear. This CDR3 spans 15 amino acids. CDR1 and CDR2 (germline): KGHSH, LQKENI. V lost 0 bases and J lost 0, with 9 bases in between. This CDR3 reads CASSPPGRSSYEQYF. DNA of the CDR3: TGTGCCAGCTCACCACCTGGGCGGAGCTCCTACGAGCAGTACTTC.

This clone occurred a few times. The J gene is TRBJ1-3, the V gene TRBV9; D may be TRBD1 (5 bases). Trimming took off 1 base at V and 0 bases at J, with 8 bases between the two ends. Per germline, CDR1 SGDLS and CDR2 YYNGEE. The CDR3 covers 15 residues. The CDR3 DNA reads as TGTGCCAGCAGCGTAAGCGACAGCTCTGGAAACACCATATATTTT. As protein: CASSVSDSSGNTIYF.

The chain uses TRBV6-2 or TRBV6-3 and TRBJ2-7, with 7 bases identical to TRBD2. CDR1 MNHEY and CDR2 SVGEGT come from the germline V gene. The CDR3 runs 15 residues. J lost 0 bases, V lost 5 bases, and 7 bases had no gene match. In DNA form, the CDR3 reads TGTGCCAGCAGTCCCGGGGAGCGGGGCTCCTACGAGCAGTACTTC. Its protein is CASSPGERGSYEQYF.

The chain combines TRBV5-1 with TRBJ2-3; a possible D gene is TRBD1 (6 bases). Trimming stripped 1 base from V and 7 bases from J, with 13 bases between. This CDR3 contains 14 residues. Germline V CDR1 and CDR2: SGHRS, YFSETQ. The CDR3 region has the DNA TGCGCCAGCAGCTTGCCAGGGGACGGGAATACGCAGTATTTT. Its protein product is CASSLPGDGNTQYF.

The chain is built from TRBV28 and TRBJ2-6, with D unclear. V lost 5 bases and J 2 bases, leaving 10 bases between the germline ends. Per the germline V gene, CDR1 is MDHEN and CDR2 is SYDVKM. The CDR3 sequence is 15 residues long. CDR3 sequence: CASSPYETGANVLTF. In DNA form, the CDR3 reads TGTGCCAGCAGTCCTTACGAGACTGGGGCCAACGTCCTGACTTTC.